A single sample gave rise to the 31 T cell receptor beta chains below, sequenced in a study of T cell changes during pregnancy in multiple sclerosis. Profiled with immunoSEQ multiplex PCR; TCRdb holds only in-frame clones, not every one. The data contain about 35,000 clones, around nine tenths of them singletons. The sequencing here drew on CD4+ T cells from peripheral blood mononuclear cells, taken after pregnancy. These receptors were collected from a female donor in good health, enrolled as a control in a pregnancy study.

J is TRBJ1-6 and V is TRBV11-2; D remains ambiguous. The ends were cut back, 1 base at V and 10 bases at J, with 14 bases in the middle. The CDR3 is made up of 15 amino acids. CDR1 SGHAT and CDR2 FQNNGV come from the germline V gene. The CDR3 nucleotides read TGTGCCAGCAGCTTAGGCTCCATGAGTTGGTCACCCCTCCACTTT. It specifies CASSLGSMSWSPLHF.

The chain couples TRBV28 to TRBJ2-3, with a possible D match to TRBD1 (6 bases). Trimming removed 8 bases at V and 6 bases at J, with 9 bases between. This CDR3 spans 11 amino acids. Germline CDR1 reads MDHEN; CDR2 reads SYDVKM. The CDR3 nucleotides read TGTGCCAGCTGGGGGCCCGATACGCAGTATTTT. Protein product: CASWGPDTQYF. The full variable domain, rest sourced from reference TRBV28 and TRBJ2-3, is DVKVTQSSRYLVKRTGEKVFLECVQDMDHENMFWYRQDPGLGLRLIYFSYDVKMKEKGDIPEGYSVSREKKERFSLILESASTNQTSMYLCASWGPDTQYFGPGTRLTVL.

The chain links TRBV7-2 to TRBJ2-1; D not resolved. Trimming shortened V by 1 base and J by 8 bases, and 12 bases separated the two germline ends. The CDR3 is 14 residues long. The germline V gene has CDR1 SGHTA and CDR2 FQGNSA. CDR3 DNA sequence: TGTGCCAGCAGCTTAGTTTATAACAGCTATGAGCAGTTCTTC. Protein sequence: CASSLVYNSYEQFF.

The rearrangement joins TRBV5-6 to TRBJ1-5, with D hard to call. Trimming stripped 0 bases from V and 2 bases from J, with 12 bases between. CDR1 is SGHDT, CDR2 YYEEEE, per germline. CDR3 length equals 16 residues. CDR3 nucleotide sequence: TGTGCCAGCAGCTTGGTTAGGCTGGGAGGCAATCAGCCCCAGCATTTT. It translates to CASSLVRLGGNQPQHF.

The rearrangement uses TRBV11-1 and TRBJ1-6; tentative D call: TRBD1 (6 bases). V shed 5 bases and J shed 5 bases, with 16 bases lying between them. The CDR3 extends over 16 amino acids. Germline CDR1 reads SGHAT; CDR2 reads FQDESV (reference sequence). Written as DNA, the CDR3 is TGTGCCAGCAGCCCGATGCGGGGGGCGGATAATTCACCCCTCCACTTT. This gives the protein CASSPMRGADNSPLHF.

This sequence joins TRBV7-8 and TRBJ2-7; 7 nucleotides agree with TRBD1. The V gene's germline CDR1 is SGHVS and CDR2 FQNEAQ. With 6 bases clipped from V and 3 bases from J, the junction kept 11 bases outside the gene matches. This CDR3 spans 15 amino acids. The CDR3 is CASSPYRDRLYEQYF. In DNA, the CDR3 is TGTGCCAGCAGTCCTTACCGGGACAGACTCTACGAGCAGTACTTC.

This clone was recorded only once. This sequence joins TRBV7-9 and TRBJ1-4; TRBD1 might be the D (5 bases). This CDR3 comprises 15 residues. Germline V CDR1 and CDR2: SEHNR, FQNEAQ (reference sequence). The V and J ends lost 0 bases and 5 bases respectively, with 10 bases between them. CDR3 coding DNA: TGTGCCAGCAGCTTAGCGGGGGGAGAGAATGAAAAACTGTTTTTT. Translating gives CASSLAGGENEKLFF.

V and J are TRBV7-9 and TRBJ2-7, with TRBD2 as a possible D gene (5 bases). The V end lost 2 bases, the J end lost 6 bases, and 8 bases lay between the germline ends. Germline V CDR1 and CDR2: SEHNR, FQNEAQ (reference sequence). The CDR3 totals 12 residues. The CDR3 here is CASSLSGSEQYF. DNA of the CDR3: TGTGCCAGCAGCTTAAGTGGGAGCGAGCAGTACTTC.

This chain joins TRBV11-2 and TRBJ2-5; 10 nucleotides line up with TRBD2. V shed 1 base, J shed 4 bases, and the junction held 15 bases outside the gene matches. Per germline, CDR1 SGHAT and CDR2 FQNNGV. The CDR3 runs 19 residues. The CDR3 DNA follows: TGTGCCAGCAGCTTAGGGGGGTTGGCTAGCGGGAGTTGGAGAGAGACCCAGTACTTC. Protein product: CASSLGGLASGSWRETQYF.

V gene TRBV5-4 combines with J gene TRBJ2-4, with D tentatively TRBD1 (5 bases). Trimming pared 0 bases from V and 8 bases from J, leaving 18 bases between. Germline V gene lookup returns CDR1 SGHNT and CDR2 YYREEE (reference sequence). This CDR3 comprises 16 residues. CDR3 in DNA: TGTGCCAGCAGCTTGGGGGCGCCCCGGGTAGGGGACATTCAGTACTTC. Amino acids: CASSLGAPRVGDIQYF.

The chain has TRBV7-2 and TRBJ2-3; TRBD1 is a possible D gene (5 bases). CDR1 and CDR2 from the germline V gene are SGHTA and FQGNSA. Trimming left V 2 bases short and J 7 bases short, with 7 bases between. The CDR3 totals 12 residues. In DNA, the CDR3 is TGTGCCAGCAGCTTAAGGGGAAATACGCAGTATTTT. Its translation: CASSLRGNTQYF.

The chain is built from TRBV6-5 and TRBJ1-1; TRBD1 matches at 7 bases. This CDR3 has 12 residues. Germline V gene lookup returns CDR1 MNHEY and CDR2 SVGAGI. V dropped 7 bases and J dropped 5; count of bases not matched to a gene: 4. The CDR3 coding sequence is TGTGCCAGCAATAACAGGGGAACTGAAGCTTTCTTT. The encoded protein is CASNNRGTEAFF.

This chain uses TRBV29-1 with TRBJ1-5; D possibly corresponds to TRBD1 (5 bases). The CDR3 covers 13 residues. In germline, CDR1 is SQVTM, CDR2 ANQGSEA. The ends were cut back, 4 bases at V and 6 bases at J, with 13 bases in the middle. The CDR3 DNA reads TGCAGCGTTGCCGACAGTCAGTCTCAGCCCCAGCATTTT. Its protein product is CSVADSQSQPQHF.

CDR3 in DNA: TGCGCCAGCAGCTTGGGGGAGGTTCGGACTAGCCACAACGAGCAGTACTTC. Protein sequence: CASSLGEVRTSHNEQYF. The V and J genes are TRBV5-1 and TRBJ2-7; 8 bases match TRBD2. CDR3 length equals 17 residues. J lost 5 bases, V lost 0 bases, and 13 bases had no gene match. The V gene's germline CDR1 is SGHRS and CDR2 YFSETQ.

The rearrangement joins TRBV29-1 to TRBJ1-2, with 10 bases aligning to TRBD1. CDR1 is SQVTM and CDR2 is ANQGSEA in the germline V gene. V lost 5 bases, J lost 1 base, and 7 bases stayed unmatched. The CDR3 extends over 15 amino acids. The CDR3 protein is CSVPGTGDYNYGYTF. As DNA, the CDR3 is TGCAGCGTTCCCGGGACAGGGGATTATAACTATGGCTACACCTTC.

This clone came up once. The chain couples TRBV19 to TRBJ2-5; 10 nucleotides line up with TRBD2. The trim removed 5 bases at V and 4 bases at J, leaving 1 base unmatched. Germline lookup yields CDR1 LNHDA and CDR2 SQIVND (reference sequence). CDR3 length: 13 amino acids. This CDR3 reads CASSSSGRETQYF. The CDR3 DNA follows: TGTGCCAGTAGTTCTAGCGGGAGAGAGACCCAGTACTTC.

The chain recombines TRBV7-9 with TRBJ2-6; maybe TRBD1 (5 bases). The ends were cut back, 3 bases at V and 0 bases at J, with 9 bases in the middle. Looked up from germline, CDR1 is SEHNR and CDR2 is FQNEAQ (reference sequence). The CDR3 runs to 16 residues. As DNA, the CDR3 is TGTGCCAGCAGCTTCGACAGCTCCTCTGGGGCCAACGTCCTGACTTTC. Translation gives CASSFDSSSGANVLTF.

This rearrangement joins TRBV25-1 to TRBJ1-2; D is perhaps TRBD1 (5 bases). In germline, CDR1 is MGHDK, CDR2 SYGVNS. The V end was cut by 2 bases, the J end by 6 bases, with 10 bases between. CDR3 length: 13 amino acids. CDR3 loop: CASSERGVDGYTF. The CDR3 nucleotides are TGTGCCAGCAGTGAACGGGGGGTCGATGGCTACACCTTC.

This chain joins TRBV28 and TRBJ1-5; D possibly corresponds to TRBD1 (6 bases). The V gene's germline CDR1 is MDHEN and CDR2 SYDVKM. The CDR3 length is 15 residues. The germline V and J ends were trimmed by 6 bases and 4 bases, with 16 bases remaining between them. As DNA, the CDR3 is TGTGCCAGCAGATGGGGGCTGGCCGAGAATCAGCCCCAGCATTTT. This encodes CASRWGLAENQPQHF.

The chain uses TRBV6-5 and TRBJ1-2; TRBD1 agrees at 8 bases. Germline V CDR1 and CDR2: MNHEY, SVGAGI. The CDR3 totals 15 residues. V shed 6 bases, J shed 4 bases, and the junction held 10 bases outside the gene matches. CDR3 nucleotide sequence: TGTGCCAGCAGCCCCGAGCCGGGACAGGCCTATGGCTACACCTTC. Translation: CASSPEPGQAYGYTF.

The chain couples TRBV4-2 to TRBJ2-3, with a weak D call TRBD2 (7 bases). The CDR3 is 15 residues long. The V and J ends lost 3 bases and 4 bases respectively, with 14 bases between them. CDR1 and CDR2 (germline): LGHNA, YNFKEQ. The CDR3 DNA is TGTGCCAGCAGCCAGGGAGGGGGAGAAGCAGATACGCAGTATTTT. Protein: CASSQGGGEADTQYF.

The CDR3 region is CASLAGGSTDTQYF. The CDR3 DNA is TGCGCCAGTCTAGCGGGGGGTTCCACAGATACGCAGTATTTT. The genes are TRBV5-1 and TRBJ2-3, with 11 bases fitting TRBD2. The trim removed 8 bases at V and 2 bases at J, leaving 4 bases unmatched. The CDR3 length is 14 residues. Germline V gene data show CDR1 as SGHRS and CDR2 as YFSETQ.

The V gene is TRBV19, the J gene TRBJ1-5; 9 bases line up with TRBD1. The J segment lost 3 bases and the V segment lost 6 bases, leaving 9 bases of the junction unmatched. Germline-derived CDR1 and CDR2 are LNHDA and SQIVND (reference sequence). The CDR3 extends over 16 amino acids. CDR3 sequence reads: CASSRGRDRDNQPQHF. CDR3 in DNA: TGTGCCAGTAGCCGAGGGAGGGACAGGGACAATCAGCCCCAGCATTTT. Variable domain in full (rest from reference TRBV19 and TRBJ1-5): DGGITQSPKYLFRKEGQNVTLSCEQNLNHDAMYWYRQDPGQGLRLIYYSQIVNDFQKGDIAEGYSVSREKKESFPLTVTSAQKNPTAFYLCASSRGRDRDNQPQHFGDGTRLSIL.

This clone was seen once. The chain uses TRBV6-1 and TRBJ1-4; 9 bases line up with TRBD1. CDR1 is MNHNS, CDR2 SASEGT, per germline. The CDR3 loop spans 15 amino acids. The junction had 5 bases not matched to a gene; V was cut back by 3 bases and J by 6 bases. Here the CDR3 DNA reads TGTGCCAGCAGTGATCAGGGACAGGGCTATGAAAAACTGTTTTTT. It translates to CASSDQGQGYEKLFF.

The chain is built from TRBV19 and TRBJ2-2, with 7 nucleotides matching TRBD2. The CDR3 spans 13 residues. Germline V gene data show CDR1 as LNHDA and CDR2 as SQIVND (reference sequence). Trimming took 9 bases from V and 5 from J; bases not matched to a gene: 6. CDR3 DNA sequence: TGTGCCAGCCGCGGGGAGGGGACCGGGGAGCTGTTTTTT. It yields the protein CASRGEGTGELFF.

V is TRBV11-2 and J is TRBJ2-3; 8 bases fit TRBD1. Trimming at V came to 1 base and at J to 6 bases, leaving 3 bases not matched to a gene. CDR3 length: 14 residues. Germline-derived CDR1 and CDR2 are SGHAT and FQNNGV. The CDR3 nucleotides are TGTGCCAGCAGCTTAGTCAGGGGGCATGATACGCAGTATTTT. This gives the protein CASSLVRGHDTQYF.

This clone has a single count. The chain uses TRBV15 and TRBJ2-7, with 8 positions matching TRBD2. Trimming took 0 bases from V and 6 from J; bases not matched to a gene: 7. The CDR3 consists of 15 residues. Germline loops: CDR1 LNHNV, CDR2 YYDKDF (reference sequence). The CDR3 reads CATSRDSAGAAEQYF. The CDR3 region has the DNA TGTGCCACCAGCAGAGATTCAGCGGGAGCCGCCGAGCAGTACTTC.

The chain has TRBV7-6 and TRBJ1-4; D might be TRBD1 (6 bases). The CDR3 is 15 residues long. Trimming removed 2 bases from V and 7 bases from J, with 14 bases in between. CDR1 SGHVS and CDR2 FNYEAQ come from the germline V gene. This chain's CDR3 is CASSLRGGSGEKLFF. In nucleotides, the CDR3 is TGTGCCAGCAGCTTAAGGGGGGGCTCGGGTGAAAAACTGTTTTTT. The complete variable domain, with remaining parts taken from reference TRBV7-6 and TRBJ1-4, reads GAGVSQSPRYKVTKRGQDVALRCDPISGHVSLYWYRQALGQGPEFLTYFNYEAQQDKSGLPNDRFSAERPEGSISTLTIQRTEQRDSAMYRCASSLRGGSGEKLFFGSGTQLSVL.

This chain connects TRBV7-2 to TRBJ2-5, with a tentative D call TRBD2 (6 bases). The germline gives CDR1 SGHTA, CDR2 FQGNSA. The V gene lost 2 bases and the J gene lost 5 bases, with 6 bases spanning the gap. The length of the CDR3 is 12 residues. CDR3 residues: CASSLLAETQYF. CDR3 nucleotides: TGTGCCAGCAGCTTACTAGCGGAGACCCAGTACTTC.

This clone was observed a handful of times. The chain carries TRBV18 and TRBJ1-2; no definite D call. The V gene's germline CDR1 is KGHSH and CDR2 LQKENI. V was cut by 2 bases and J by 1 base, with 11 bases left in between. The CDR3 is made up of 15 amino acids. The CDR3 reads CASSPGVGLNYGYTF. The CDR3 bases are TGTGCCAGCTCACCAGGAGTGGGTCTTAACTATGGCTACACCTTC.

The gene calls are TRBV30 and TRBJ1-4; D ambiguous. The CDR3 runs to 14 residues. Between the trimmed V and J ends, which lost 7 bases and 0 bases, there was a span of 12 bases. The germline gives CDR1 GTSNPN, CDR2 SVGIG (reference sequence). CDR3 nucleotide sequence: TGTGCCTACCAACGGGGAGCAACTAATGAAAAACTGTTTTTT. Its protein product is CAYQRGATNEKLFF.